The 28 T cell receptor beta chains in this list originate from one sample, sequenced in a study of T cells expressing NK-cell markers. For each CDR3 protein, TCRdb gives one entry from its re-call of the 5' RACE reads, without DNA. The specimen's table records 150,000 to 180,000 distinct CDR3 sequences. Sequencing input: blood T cells: a sorted CD56 or NKG2C T cell subset, CD4+ or CD8+ T cells, or bulk PBMC T cells (not recorded which). These receptors all stem from a woman in her fifties or sixties in good health.

This rearrangement joins TRBV20-1 to TRBJ2-5; TCRdb's D call of TRBD2 is untestable without DNA. The CDR3 consists of 14 residues. Germline V CDR1 and CDR2: DFQATT, SNEGSKA (reference sequence). The CDR3 spells CSARTSRGLETQYF.

The V call is TRBV15, the J call TRBJ2-7; there is no DNA to check the TCRdb D call of TRBD1. Germline lookup yields CDR1 LNHNV and CDR2 YYDKDF (reference sequence). The CDR3 has 13 amino acids. The CDR3 loop reads CATSIRPGPEQYF.

The chain has TRBV4-1 and TRBJ1-5; TCRdb's D call of TRBD1 is untestable without DNA. The CDR3 loop spans 14 amino acids. CDR1 is MGHRA, CDR2 YSYEKL, per germline. The CDR3 here is CASSTGGQNQPQHF.

The chain links TRBV18 to TRBJ2-7; the TRBD2 assignment by TCRdb is unverifiable without DNA. The CDR3 length is 14 residues. Germline CDR1 and CDR2: KGHSH and LQKENI. The chain's CDR3 is CASSPERGSYEQYF.

V usage is TRBV7-9 and J usage is TRBJ1-2. Germline CDR1 reads SEHNR; CDR2 reads FQNEAQ (reference sequence). This CDR3 region has 15 residues. CDR3 residues: CASSLELEGYYGYTF.

The rearrangement joins TRBV11-2 to TRBJ2-1; with no DNA, the TCRdb D assignment of TRBD1 cannot be verified. Germline V lookup: CDR1 SGHAT, CDR2 FQNNGV. This CDR3 region has 13 residues. This CDR3 is CASSATGDNEQFF. Full variable domain (missing parts from reference TRBV11-2 and TRBJ2-1): EAGVAQSPRYKIIEKRQSVAFWCNPISGHATLYWYQQILGQGPKLLIQFQNNGVVDDSQLPKDRFSAERLKGVDSTLKIQPAKLEDSAVYLCASSATGDNEQFFGPGTRLTVL.

The rearrangement joins TRBV25-1 to TRBJ1-2; TCRdb picks TRBD1, but there is no DNA to check that call. Germline V gene data show CDR1 as MGHDK and CDR2 as SYGVNS. There are 15 residues in the CDR3. The CDR3 loop reads CASSEGEGTSNGYTF.

This clonotype registers medium-sized by frequency. The chain uses TRBV5-8 and TRBJ2-5; TCRdb reports TRBD1, a call that lacks DNA to check it against. The CDR3 runs to 15 residues. Germline values: CDR1 SGHTS, CDR2 YDEGEE. This CDR3 is CASSLDTRVYETQYF.

The chain has TRBV11-2 and TRBJ2-3; lacking DNA, the TRBD1 call made by TCRdb goes unchecked. Germline loops: CDR1 SGHAT, CDR2 FQNNGV. CDR3 length: 18 amino acids. CDR3 protein: CASSLDLRSPFGTDTQYF. The whole variable domain, filled in from reference TRBV11-2 and TRBJ2-3, reads EAGVAQSPRYKIIEKRQSVAFWCNPISGHATLYWYQQILGQGPKLLIQFQNNGVVDDSQLPKDRFSAERLKGVDSTLKIQPAKLEDSAVYLCASSLDLRSPFGTDTQYFGPGTRLTVL.

The V gene is TRBV7-2, the J gene TRBJ2-1. There are 15 residues in the CDR3. Germline CDR1 and CDR2: SGHTA and FQGNSA. CDR3 in amino acids: CASSLVGDAYNEQFF.

This chain joins TRBV5-6 and TRBJ1-3. In germline, CDR1 is SGHDT, CDR2 YYEEEE. The CDR3 loop spans 15 amino acids. The CDR3 spells CASSLGQTSGNTIYF.

V usage is TRBV19 and J usage is TRBJ1-2; the D call of TRBD1 rests on TCRdb alone, since no DNA is present to check it. The CDR3 covers 15 residues. Looked up from germline, CDR1 is LNHDA and CDR2 is SQIVND (reference sequence). The CDR3 region is CASSMVGGSASGYTF.

The rearrangement links TRBV19 to TRBJ2-1; TCRdb gives TRBD1 as the D gene, but with no DNA this cannot be confirmed. Germline V CDR1 and CDR2: LNHDA, SQIVND (reference sequence). The CDR3 length is 15 residues. CDR3 region: CASSFDRGSYNEQFF.

This chain connects TRBV3-1 to TRBJ1-3. This CDR3 is built from 15 residues. Germline loops: CDR1 LGHDT, CDR2 YNNKEL (reference sequence). Here the CDR3 reads CASSQDWGSGNTIYF.

The chain employs TRBV25-1 and TRBJ1-1; absent DNA, TCRdb's TRBD1 call cannot be checked. There are 14 residues in the CDR3. Looked up from germline, CDR1 is MGHDK and CDR2 is SYGVNS. CDR3 protein: CASSPGSPATEAFF.

J is TRBJ2-5 and V is TRBV6-6; as DNA is missing, the TRBD2 call by TCRdb cannot be tested. Germline V CDR1 and CDR2: MNHNY, SVGAGI (reference sequence). The CDR3 totals 14 residues. The CDR3: CASSYEGGGETQYF.

The chain joins TRBV25-1 to TRBJ1-5; TCRdb's assignment of TRBD1 cannot be checked, as there is no DNA. The CDR3 runs to 14 residues. Germline V gives CDR1 MGHDK, CDR2 SYGVNS. This CDR3 reads CASSEWDRDQPQHF. Full variable domain (remainder filled in from reference TRBV25-1 and TRBJ1-5): EADIYQTPRYLVIGTGKKITLECSQTMGHDKMYWYQQDPGMELHLIHYSYGVNSTEKGDLSSESTVSRIRTEHFPLTLESARPSHTSQYLCASSEWDRDQPQHFGDGTRLSIL.

This sequence joins TRBV11-2 and TRBJ2-3; the TCRdb D gene call, TRBD2, has no DNA to confirm it. Germline V gene data show CDR1 as SGHAT and CDR2 as FQNNGV. This CDR3 has 16 residues. The CDR3 protein is CASSYPRAGGPDTQYF.

The chain couples TRBV4-2 to TRBJ2-1; TCRdb designates TRBD2, a call that cannot be tested without DNA. The CDR3 extends over 17 amino acids. The V gene's germline CDR1 is LGHNA and CDR2 YNFKEQ. The CDR3 here is CASSQGLSKSSYNEQFF.

The chain employs TRBV7-8 and TRBJ2-1; TCRdb gives TRBD2 as the D gene, but with no DNA this cannot be confirmed. CDR1 is SGHVS, CDR2 FQNEAQ, per germline. CDR3 length: 17 residues. CDR3 residues: CASSLVGSGTVYNEQFF.

This chain links TRBV10-1 with TRBJ2-1; no DNA is available, so the TRBD2 call from TCRdb remains unchecked. The CDR3 spans 14 residues. Germline values: CDR1 WNHNN, CDR2 SYGVQD (reference sequence). Here the CDR3 reads CASSGLAGIHEQFF.

The chain recombines TRBV5-6 with TRBJ2-1; as DNA is missing, the TRBD1 call by TCRdb cannot be tested. This CDR3 comprises 15 residues. Germline CDR1 and CDR2: SGHDT and YYEEEE. CDR3: CASSATGAGYNEQFF.

The gene calls are TRBV20-1 and TRBJ1-2; TCRdb's assignment of TRBD1 cannot be checked, as there is no DNA. CDR1 and CDR2 (germline): DFQATT, SNEGSKA (reference sequence). The CDR3 has 13 residues. The CDR3 loop reads CSAREDTNYGYTF.

J is TRBJ1-2 and V is TRBV27; TCRdb returns TRBD1, unconfirmable since there is no DNA. Germline V gives CDR1 MNHEY, CDR2 SMNVEV (reference sequence). This CDR3 region has 12 residues. The CDR3 loop is CASSFPGGGYTF.

The chain employs TRBV10-3 and TRBJ2-3; TCRdb reports TRBD1, a call that lacks DNA to check it against. The CDR3 spans 13 residues. The germline V gene encodes CDR1 ENHRY and CDR2 SYGVKD. The CDR3 sequence: CATQQGGTDTQYF.

The chain joins TRBV7-9 to TRBJ2-1. Germline V gene lookup returns CDR1 SEHNR and CDR2 FQNEAQ (reference sequence). The CDR3 has 12 amino acids. CDR3 loop: CASSLEALEQFF.

The chain combines TRBV4-1 with TRBJ2-2; TCRdb's D gene call, TRBD1, goes unchecked for lack of DNA. CDR3 length: 16 residues. Germline V gene sequence: CDR1 MGHRA, CDR2 YSYEKL. CDR3 residues: CASSQPGQGLTGELFF.

The CDR3 here is CSARASESHEQFF. This chain joins TRBV20-1 and TRBJ2-1; TCRdb's assignment of TRBD2 cannot be checked, as there is no DNA. CDR3 length equals 13 residues. Germline loops: CDR1 DFQATT, CDR2 SNEGSKA (reference sequence).